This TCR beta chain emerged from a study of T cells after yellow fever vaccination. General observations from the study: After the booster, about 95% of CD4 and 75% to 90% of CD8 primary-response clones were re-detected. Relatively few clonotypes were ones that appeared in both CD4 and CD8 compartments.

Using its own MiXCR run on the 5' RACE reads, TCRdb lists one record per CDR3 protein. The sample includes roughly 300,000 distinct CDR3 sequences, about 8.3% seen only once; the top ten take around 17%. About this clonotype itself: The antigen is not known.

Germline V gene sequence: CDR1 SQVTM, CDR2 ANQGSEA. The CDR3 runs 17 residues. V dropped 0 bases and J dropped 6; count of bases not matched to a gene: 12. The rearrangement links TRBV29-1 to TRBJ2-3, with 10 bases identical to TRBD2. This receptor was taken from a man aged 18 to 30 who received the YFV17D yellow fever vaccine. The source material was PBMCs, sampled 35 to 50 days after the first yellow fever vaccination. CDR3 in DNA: TGCAGCGTTGAAGAAAACAGAGTACTAGCGGGGTCGGATACGCAGTATTTT. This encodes CSVEENRVLAGSDTQYF.